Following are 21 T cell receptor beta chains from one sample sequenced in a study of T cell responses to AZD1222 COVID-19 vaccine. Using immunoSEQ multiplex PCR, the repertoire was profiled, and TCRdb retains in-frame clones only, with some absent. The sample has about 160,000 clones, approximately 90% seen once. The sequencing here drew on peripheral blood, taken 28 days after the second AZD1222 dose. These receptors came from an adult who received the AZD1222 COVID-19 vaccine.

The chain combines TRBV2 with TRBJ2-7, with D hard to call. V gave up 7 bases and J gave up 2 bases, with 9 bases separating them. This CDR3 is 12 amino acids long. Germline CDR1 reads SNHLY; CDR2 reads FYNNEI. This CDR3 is CASTYGPYEQYF. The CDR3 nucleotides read TGTGCCAGCACCTACGGGCCCTACGAGCAGTACTTC.

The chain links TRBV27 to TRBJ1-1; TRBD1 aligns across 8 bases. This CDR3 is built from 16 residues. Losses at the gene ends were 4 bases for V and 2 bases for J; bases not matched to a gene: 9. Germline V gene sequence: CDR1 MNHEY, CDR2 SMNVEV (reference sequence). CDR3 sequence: CASSSLRTGTNTEAFF. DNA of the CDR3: TGTGCCAGCAGTTCCCTACGGACAGGGACTAACACTGAAGCTTTCTTT.

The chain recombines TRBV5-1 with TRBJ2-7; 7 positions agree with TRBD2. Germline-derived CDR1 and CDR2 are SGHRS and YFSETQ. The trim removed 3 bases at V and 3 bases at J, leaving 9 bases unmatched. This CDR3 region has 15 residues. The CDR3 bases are TGCGCCAGCAGCTCCGGGGGAGGGGAGGGCTACGAGCAGTACTTC. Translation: CASSSGGGEGYEQYF. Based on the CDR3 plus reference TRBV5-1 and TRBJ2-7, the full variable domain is KAGVTQTPRYLIKTRGQQVTLSCSPISGHRSVSWYQQTPGQGLQFLFEYFSETQRNKGNFPGRFSGRQFSNSRSEMNVSTLELGDSALYLCASSSGGGEGYEQYFGPGTRLTVT.

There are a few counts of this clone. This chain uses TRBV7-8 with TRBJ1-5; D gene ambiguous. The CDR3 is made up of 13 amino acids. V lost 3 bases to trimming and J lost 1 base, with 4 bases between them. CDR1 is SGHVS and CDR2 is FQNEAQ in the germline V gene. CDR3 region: CASSFQSNQPQHF. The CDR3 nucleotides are TGTGCCAGCAGCTTCCAGAGCAATCAGCCCCAGCATTTT.

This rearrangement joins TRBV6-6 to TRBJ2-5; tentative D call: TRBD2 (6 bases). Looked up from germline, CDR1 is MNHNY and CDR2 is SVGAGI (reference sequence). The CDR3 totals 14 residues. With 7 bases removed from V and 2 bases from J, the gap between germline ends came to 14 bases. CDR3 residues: CASTGAAGQETQYF. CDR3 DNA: TGTGCCAGCACCGGAGCCGCGGGGCAAGAGACCCAGTACTTC.

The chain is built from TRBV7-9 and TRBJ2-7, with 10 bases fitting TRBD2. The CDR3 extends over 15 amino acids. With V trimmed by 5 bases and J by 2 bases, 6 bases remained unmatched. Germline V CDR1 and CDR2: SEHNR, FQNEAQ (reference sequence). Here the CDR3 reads CASSPQAGGTYEQYF. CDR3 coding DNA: TGTGCCAGCAGCCCCCAAGCGGGAGGGACCTACGAGCAGTACTTC.

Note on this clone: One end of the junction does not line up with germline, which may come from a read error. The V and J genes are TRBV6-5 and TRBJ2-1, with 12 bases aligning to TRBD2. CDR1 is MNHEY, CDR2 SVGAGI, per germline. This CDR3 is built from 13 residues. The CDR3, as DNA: TGTGCCAGCAGCACCGGGACTAGCGGGTGGCTGATCTTC. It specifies CASSTGTSGWLIF.

CDR3 residues: CASSVGNGYTF. The CDR3 DNA reads TGTGCCAGCAGCGTAGGGAATGGCTACACCTTC. The chain links TRBV9 to TRBJ1-2; D not certain. This CDR3 has 11 amino acids. V lost 0 bases to trimming and J lost 6 bases, with 3 bases between them. CDR1 is SGDLS and CDR2 is YYNGEE in the germline V gene.

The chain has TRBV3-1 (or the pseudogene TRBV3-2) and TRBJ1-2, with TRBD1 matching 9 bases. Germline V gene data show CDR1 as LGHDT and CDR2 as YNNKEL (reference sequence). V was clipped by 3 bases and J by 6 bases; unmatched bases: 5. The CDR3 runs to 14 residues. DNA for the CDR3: TGTGCCAGCAGCCAGGACAGGGGAAGAGATGGCTACACCTTC. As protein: CASSQDRGRDGYTF.

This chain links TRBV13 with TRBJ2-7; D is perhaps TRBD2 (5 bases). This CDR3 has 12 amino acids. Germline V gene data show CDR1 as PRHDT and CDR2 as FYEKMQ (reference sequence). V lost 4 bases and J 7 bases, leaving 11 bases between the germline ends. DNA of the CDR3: TGTGCCAGCAGCTATAGTCGGGAAGAGCAGTACTTC. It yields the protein CASSYSREEQYF.

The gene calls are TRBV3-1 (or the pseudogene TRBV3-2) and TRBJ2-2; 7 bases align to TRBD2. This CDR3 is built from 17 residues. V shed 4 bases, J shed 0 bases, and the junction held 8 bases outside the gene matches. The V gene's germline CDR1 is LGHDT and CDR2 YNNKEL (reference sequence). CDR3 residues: CASSPPWGGTNTGELFF. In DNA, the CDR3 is TGTGCCAGCAGCCCCCCGTGGGGGGGTACGAACACCGGGGAGCTGTTTTTT.

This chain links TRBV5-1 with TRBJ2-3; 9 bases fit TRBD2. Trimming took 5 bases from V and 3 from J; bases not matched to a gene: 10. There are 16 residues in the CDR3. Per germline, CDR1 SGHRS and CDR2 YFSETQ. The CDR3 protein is CASRPGVAGETDTQYF. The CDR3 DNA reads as TGCGCCAGCAGACCCGGGGTAGCGGGAGAAACAGATACGCAGTATTTT. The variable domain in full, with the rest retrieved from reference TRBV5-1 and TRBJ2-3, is KAGVTQTPRYLIKTRGQQVTLSCSPISGHRSVSWYQQTPGQGLQFLFEYFSETQRNKGNFPGRFSGRQFSNSRSEMNVSTLELGDSALYLCASRPGVAGETDTQYFGPGTRLTVL.

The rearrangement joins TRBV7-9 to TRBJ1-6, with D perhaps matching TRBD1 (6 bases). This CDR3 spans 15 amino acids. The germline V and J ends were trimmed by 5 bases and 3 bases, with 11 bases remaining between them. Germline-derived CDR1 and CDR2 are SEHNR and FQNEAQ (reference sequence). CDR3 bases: TGTGCCAGCAGCCACGAGACAGGCTATAATTCACCCCTCCACTTT. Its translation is CASSHETGYNSPLHF.

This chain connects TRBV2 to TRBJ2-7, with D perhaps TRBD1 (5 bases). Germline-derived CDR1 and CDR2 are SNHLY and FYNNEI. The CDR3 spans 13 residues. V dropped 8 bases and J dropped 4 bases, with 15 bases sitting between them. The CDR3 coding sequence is TGTGCCAGCTTTCAGGGCCGCCCTTACGAGCAGTACTTC. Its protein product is CASFQGRPYEQYF.

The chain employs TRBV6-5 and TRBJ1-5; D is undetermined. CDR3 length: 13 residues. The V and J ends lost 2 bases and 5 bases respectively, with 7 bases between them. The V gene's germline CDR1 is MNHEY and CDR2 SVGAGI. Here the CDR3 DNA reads TGTGCCAGCAGTTACAGGGTCGATCAGCCCCAGCATTTT. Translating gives CASSYRVDQPQHF.

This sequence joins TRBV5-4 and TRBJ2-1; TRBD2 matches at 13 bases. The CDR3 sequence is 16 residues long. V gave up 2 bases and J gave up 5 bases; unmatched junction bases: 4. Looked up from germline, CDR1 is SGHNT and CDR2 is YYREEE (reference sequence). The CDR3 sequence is CASSLGTSGANNEQFF. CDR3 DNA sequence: TGTGCCAGCAGCTTAGGGACTAGCGGGGCGAACAATGAGCAGTTCTTC.

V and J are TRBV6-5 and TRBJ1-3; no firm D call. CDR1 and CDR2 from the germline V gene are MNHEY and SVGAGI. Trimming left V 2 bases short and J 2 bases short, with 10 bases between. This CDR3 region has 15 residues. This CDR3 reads CASSYSPLAGNTIYF. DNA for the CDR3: TGTGCCAGCAGTTACAGTCCCCTCGCTGGAAACACCATATATTTT.

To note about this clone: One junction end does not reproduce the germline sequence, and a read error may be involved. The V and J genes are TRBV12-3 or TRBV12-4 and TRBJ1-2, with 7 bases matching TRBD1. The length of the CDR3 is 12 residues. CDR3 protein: CASSLAPDRAVF. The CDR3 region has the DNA TGTGCCAGCAGTTTAGCCCCCGACAGGGCGGTCTTC.

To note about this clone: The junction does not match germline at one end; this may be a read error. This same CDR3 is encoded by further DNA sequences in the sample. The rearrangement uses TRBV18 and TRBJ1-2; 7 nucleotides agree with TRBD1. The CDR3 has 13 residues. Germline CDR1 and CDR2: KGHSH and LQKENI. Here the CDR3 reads CASSPGTDYGYTF. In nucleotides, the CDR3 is TGCGCCAGCTCACCAGGGACAGATTATGGCTACACCTTC. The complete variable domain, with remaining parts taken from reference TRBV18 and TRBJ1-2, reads NAGVMQNPRHLVRRRGQEARLRCSPMKGHSHVYWYRQLPEEGLKFMVYLQKENIIDESGMPKERFSAEFPKEGPSILRIQQVVRGDSAAYFCASSPGTDYGYTFGSGTRLTVV.

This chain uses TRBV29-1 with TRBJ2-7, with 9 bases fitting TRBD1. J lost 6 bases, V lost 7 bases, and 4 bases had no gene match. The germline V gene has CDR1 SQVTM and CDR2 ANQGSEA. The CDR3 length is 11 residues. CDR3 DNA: TGCAGCGGAGAGACAGGGGGCGAGCAGTACTTC. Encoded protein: CSGETGGEQYF.

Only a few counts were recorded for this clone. In nucleotides, the CDR3 is TGTGCCAGCAGTTACTCCCGGGACAGCAATTCACCCCTCCACTTT. The encoded protein is CASSYSRDSNSPLHF. The V gene is TRBV6-5, the J gene TRBJ1-6, with 7 bases lining up with TRBD1. Unmatched junction bases numbered 3, after V lost 0 bases and J lost 7 bases. The CDR3 is 15 amino acids. Per germline, CDR1 MNHEY and CDR2 SVGAGI.